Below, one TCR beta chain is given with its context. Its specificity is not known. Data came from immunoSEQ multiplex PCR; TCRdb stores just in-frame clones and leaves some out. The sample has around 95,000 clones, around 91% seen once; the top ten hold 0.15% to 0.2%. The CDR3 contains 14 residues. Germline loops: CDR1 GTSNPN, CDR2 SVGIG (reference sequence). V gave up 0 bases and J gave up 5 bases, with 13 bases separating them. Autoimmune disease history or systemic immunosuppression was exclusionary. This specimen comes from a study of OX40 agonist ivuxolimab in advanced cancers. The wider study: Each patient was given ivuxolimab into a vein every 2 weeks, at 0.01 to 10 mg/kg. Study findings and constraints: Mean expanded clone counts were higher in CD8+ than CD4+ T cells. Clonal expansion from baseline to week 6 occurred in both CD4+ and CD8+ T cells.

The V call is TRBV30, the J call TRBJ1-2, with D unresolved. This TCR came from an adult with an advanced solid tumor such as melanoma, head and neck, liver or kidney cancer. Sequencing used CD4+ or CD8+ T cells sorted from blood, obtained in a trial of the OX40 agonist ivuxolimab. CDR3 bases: TGTGCCTGGAGTGTACTATCCCCTTTTTATGGCTACACCTTC. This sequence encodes CAWSVLSPFYGYTF.